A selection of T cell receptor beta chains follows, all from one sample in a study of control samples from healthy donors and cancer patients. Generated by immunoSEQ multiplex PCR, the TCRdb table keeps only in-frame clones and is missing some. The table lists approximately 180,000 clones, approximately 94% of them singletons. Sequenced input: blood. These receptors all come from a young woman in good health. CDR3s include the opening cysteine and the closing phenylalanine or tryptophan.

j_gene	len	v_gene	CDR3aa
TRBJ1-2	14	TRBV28	CASRPQGRAGGYTF
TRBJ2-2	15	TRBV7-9	CASSLAGANTGELFF
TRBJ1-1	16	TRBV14	CASSRTGTLLNTEAFF
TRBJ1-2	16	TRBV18	CASSPVIAQANYGYTF
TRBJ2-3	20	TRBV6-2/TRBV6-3	CASSYLVGLAGADGTDTQYF
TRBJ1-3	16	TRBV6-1	CASSAQPEGSGNTIYF
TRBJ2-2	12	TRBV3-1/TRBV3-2	CASSQSGGELFF
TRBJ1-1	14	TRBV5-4	CASSFIGWGTEAFF
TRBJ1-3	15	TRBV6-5	CASSSTWDSGNTIYF
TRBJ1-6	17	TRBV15	CATSETGVGPYNSPLHF
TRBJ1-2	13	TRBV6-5	CASKATGGFGYTF
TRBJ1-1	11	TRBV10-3	CATRGTHEAFF
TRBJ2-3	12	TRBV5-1	CASSFETDTQYF
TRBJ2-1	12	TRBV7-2	CASSSAGVEQFF
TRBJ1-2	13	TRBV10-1	CASSDGLSGGYTF
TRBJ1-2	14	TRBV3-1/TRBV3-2	CASSQDWAGDGYTF
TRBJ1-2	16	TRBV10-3	CAISERSGTINYGYTF
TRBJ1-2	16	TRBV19	CASSETRDRARYGYTF
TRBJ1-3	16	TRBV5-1	CASSLALEGSGNTIYF
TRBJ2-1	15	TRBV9	CASSAGTSGYNGQFF
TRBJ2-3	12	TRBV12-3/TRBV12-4	CASTGRWDTQYF
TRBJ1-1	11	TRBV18	CASSQYREAFF
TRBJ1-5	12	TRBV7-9	CASSPSLEPQHF
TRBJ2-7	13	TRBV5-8	CASTLGSAFEQYF
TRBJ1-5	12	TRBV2	CASSDLGQPQHF
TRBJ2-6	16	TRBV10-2	CASSESGAGGANVLTF
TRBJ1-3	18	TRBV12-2	CASRSLDRAGRWENTIYF
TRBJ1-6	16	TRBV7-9	CASSALTGAGNSPLHF
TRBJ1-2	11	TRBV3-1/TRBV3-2	CASSQSLGYTF
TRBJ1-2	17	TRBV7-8	CASSLGLAGGLSYGYTF
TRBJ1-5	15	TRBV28	CASSPPGGYNQPQHF
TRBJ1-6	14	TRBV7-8	CASSLSLYNSPLHF